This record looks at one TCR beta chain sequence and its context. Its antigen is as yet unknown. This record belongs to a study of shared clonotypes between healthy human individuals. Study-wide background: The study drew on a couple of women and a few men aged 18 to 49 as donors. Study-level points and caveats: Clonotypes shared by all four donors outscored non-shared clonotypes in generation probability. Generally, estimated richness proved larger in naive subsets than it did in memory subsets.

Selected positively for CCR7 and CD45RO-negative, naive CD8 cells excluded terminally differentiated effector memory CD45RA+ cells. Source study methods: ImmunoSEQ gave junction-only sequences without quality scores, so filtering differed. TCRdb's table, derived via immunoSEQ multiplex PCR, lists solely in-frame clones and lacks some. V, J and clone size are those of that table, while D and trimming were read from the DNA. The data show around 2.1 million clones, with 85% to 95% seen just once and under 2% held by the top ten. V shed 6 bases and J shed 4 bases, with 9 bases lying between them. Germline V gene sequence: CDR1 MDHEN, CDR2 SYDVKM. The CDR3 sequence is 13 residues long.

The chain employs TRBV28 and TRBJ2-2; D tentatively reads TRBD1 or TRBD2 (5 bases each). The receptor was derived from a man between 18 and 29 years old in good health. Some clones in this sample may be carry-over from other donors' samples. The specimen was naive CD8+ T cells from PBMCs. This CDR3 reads CASSPGTTGELFF. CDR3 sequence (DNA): TGTGCCAGCAGCCCAGGGACCACCGGGGAGCTGTTTTTT.